The 12 T cell receptor beta chains presented below share a single source sample, sequenced in a study of T cell responses to AZD1222 COVID-19 vaccine. Sequencing used immunoSEQ multiplex PCR; TCRdb keeps in-frame clones, though not all of them. Among about 270,000 clones, roughly 93% were seen once, and the ten largest hold around 0.58%. This sample comprised peripheral blood, obtained 28 days after the second AZD1222 dose. The receptor set was obtained from an adult who received the AZD1222 COVID-19 vaccine.

The CDR3 coding sequence is TGCGCCAGCAGCTTGGCCCAGCGGGAGGGAAGCGGGGAGCTGTTTTTT. This sequence encodes CASSLAQREGSGELFF. V usage is TRBV5-1 and J usage is TRBJ2-2; 10 bases agree with TRBD2. CDR1 and CDR2 from the germline V gene are SGHRS and YFSETQ. The CDR3 covers 16 residues. Trimming removed 0 bases from V and 7 bases from J; junction bases left unmatched: 6.

The chain couples TRBV7-8 to TRBJ1-2, with TRBD1 identical over 11 bases. The CDR3 has 16 amino acids. Germline CDR1 and CDR2: SGHVS and FQNEAQ. The V and J ends lost 6 bases and 4 bases, in that order; junction bases with no gene match: 10. The CDR3 DNA sequence: TGTGCCAGCAGTCAAAGGACAGGGGGCTCGGGCTATGGCTACACCTTC. Translated: CASSQRTGGSGYGYTF.

As for this clone: In the same sample, other DNA sequences code for this CDR3. The genes are TRBV28 and TRBJ2-7; the D is unclear. The CDR3 runs to 11 residues. Deletions cut 2 bases from V and 4 bases from J, with 3 bases between. The germline V gene encodes CDR1 MDHEN and CDR2 SYDVKM. The CDR3 DNA reads as TGTGCCAGCAGTTTAGGGTACGAGCAGTACTTC. Translated: CASSLGYEQYF.

The chain has TRBV6-5 and TRBJ1-6; the D gene is possibly TRBD1 (5 bases). The CDR3 runs to 13 residues. The germline V and J ends were trimmed by 10 bases and 7 bases, with 14 bases remaining between them. Per the germline V gene, CDR1 is MNHEY and CDR2 is SVGAGI. CDR3 residues: CATRGTSNSPLHF. Here the CDR3 DNA reads TGTGCCACACGGGGCACCTCGAATTCACCCCTCCACTTT.

The V call is TRBV10-3, the J call TRBJ2-5, with D perhaps matching TRBD1 or TRBD2 (5 bases each). Deletions cut 9 bases from V and 2 bases from J, with 10 bases between. CDR3 length: 12 amino acids. Germline V gene data show CDR1 as ENHRY and CDR2 as SYGVKD. The CDR3 here is CAIGTSQETQYF. The CDR3 nucleotides read TGTGCCATTGGGACCTCACAAGAGACCCAGTACTTC.

The chain is built from TRBV6-1 and TRBJ2-1; D is possibly TRBD1 (6 bases). Trimming removed 1 base from V and 6 bases from J, with 10 bases in between. The CDR3 is made up of 14 amino acids. The germline V gene encodes CDR1 MNHNS and CDR2 SASEGT. CDR3 DNA: TGTGCCAGCAGTGAAGGGGGGACACTCAATGAGCAGTTCTTC. It specifies CASSEGGTLNEQFF.

The gene calls are TRBV5-1 and TRBJ1-2; D call uncertain. V gave up 0 bases and J gave up 4 bases, with 7 bases separating them. CDR1 and CDR2 from the germline V gene are SGHRS and YFSETQ. The CDR3 runs 13 residues. CDR3 in amino acids: CASSLEQIYGYTF. Written as DNA, the CDR3 is TGCGCCAGCAGCTTGGAACAGATCTATGGCTACACCTTC.

V is TRBV7-8 and J is TRBJ2-2; D is undetermined. The CDR3 extends over 15 amino acids. Germline-derived CDR1 and CDR2 are SGHVS and FQNEAQ. The germline V and J ends were trimmed by 5 bases and 5 bases, with 15 bases remaining between them. The CDR3 here is CASSPRPQRTGELFF. The CDR3 nucleotides are TGTGCCAGCAGCCCGCGTCCCCAAAGGACCGGGGAGCTGTTTTTT.

The chain employs TRBV9 and TRBJ2-6, with TRBD1 matching 9 bases. Germline V gene sequence: CDR1 SGDLS, CDR2 YYNGEE. V was pared by 4 bases and J by 2 bases, with 7 bases of the junction left unmatched. CDR3 size: 17 residues. This CDR3 is CASSLTTGGAGANVLTF. The CDR3 DNA follows: TGTGCCAGCAGCCTAACCACAGGGGGCGCTGGGGCCAACGTCCTGACTTTC.

The genes are TRBV9 and TRBJ2-6; D not resolved. This CDR3 contains 15 residues. Looked up from germline, CDR1 is SGDLS and CDR2 is YYNGEE. With 2 bases removed from V and 0 bases from J, the gap between germline ends came to 6 bases. The CDR3 sequence is CASSVQSSGANVLTF. As DNA, the CDR3 is TGTGCCAGCAGCGTGCAAAGCTCTGGGGCCAACGTCCTGACTTTC.

In DNA form, the CDR3 reads TGTGCCAGCAGTTTCACCCCTTCTATAGCCGCCGCTTTCTTT. This gives the protein CASSFTPSIAAAFF. This chain connects TRBV28 to TRBJ1-1; no definite D call. The germline V and J ends were trimmed by 3 bases and 11 bases, with 19 bases remaining between them. This CDR3 comprises 14 residues. The germline V gene encodes CDR1 MDHEN and CDR2 SYDVKM.

This clone was counted between two and nine times. The chain employs TRBV19 and TRBJ1-1, with 11 bases identical to TRBD1. Trimming at V came to 7 bases and at J to 3 bases, leaving 4 bases not matched to a gene. There are 14 residues in the CDR3. From germline, CDR1 is LNHDA and CDR2 SQIVND (reference sequence). CDR3 in amino acids: CASTGTGGHTEAFF. CDR3 nucleotides: TGTGCCAGTACCGGGACAGGGGGACACACTGAAGCTTTCTTT.